These 16 T cell receptor beta chains were all obtained from the same sample, sequenced in a study of CD8 T cells in ankylosing spondylitis. TCRdb called the 5' RACE reads again in MiXCR, with one record for every CDR3 protein. The sample records 220,000 or so distinct CDR3 sequences, roughly 10% being singletons. Sample: blood, either unsorted or a sorted T cell fraction (not recorded which). These receptors came from a male donor with ankylosing spondylitis or in good health (not recorded which).

This clonotype was seen a handful of times. The chain carries TRBV2 and TRBJ2-7; 13 bases are shared with TRBD2. V shed 8 bases and J 5 bases; nucleotides not matched to a gene: 6. CDR3 length: 14 residues. Per the germline V gene, CDR1 is SNHLY and CDR2 is FYNNEI. CDR3 loop: CASARTSGGNEQYF. In DNA, the CDR3 is TGTGCCAGCGCAAGGACTAGCGGGGGCAACGAGCAGTACTTC.

This clonotype was seen many times. The CDR3 DNA reads TGCGCCAGCAACAGGCTGGGGGGCCGAGGGAGCACAGATACGCAGTATTTT. This encodes CASNRLGGRGSTDTQYF. The rearrangement joins TRBV5-1 to TRBJ2-3; either TRBD1 or TRBD2 may supply D (6 bases each). CDR1 and CDR2 from the germline V gene are SGHRS and YFSETQ. This CDR3 has 17 residues. The V end was cut by 6 bases, the J end by 0 bases, with 20 bases between.

This clonotype was counted at least ten times. The V and J genes are TRBV12-3 or TRBV12-4 and TRBJ1-6; D remains ambiguous. This CDR3 has 14 residues. The V end was cut by 5 bases, the J end by 2 bases, with 7 bases between. The CDR3: CASSKGTYNSPLHF. CDR3 sequence (DNA): TGTGCCAGCAGTAAGGGCACCTATAATTCACCCCTCCACTTT.

This clonotype came up many times. The chain is built from TRBV7-2 and TRBJ2-2; no definite D call. Germline-derived CDR1 and CDR2 are SGHTA and FQGNSA. The CDR3 contains 15 residues. V shed 1 base and J shed 3 bases, with 9 bases lying between them. CDR3 DNA: TGTGCCAGCAGCTTAGGACGTTTGGACACCGGGGAGCTGTTTTTT. Translating gives CASSLGRLDTGELFF.

This clonotype was detected many times. V gene TRBV6-5 combines with J gene TRBJ2-3, with D possibly being TRBD1 or TRBD2 (6 bases each). The CDR3 runs to 14 residues. V lost 2 bases, J lost 5 bases, and 11 bases lay in between. Germline CDR1 MNHEY, CDR2 SVGAGI. In DNA form, the CDR3 reads TGTGCCAGCAGTTACGGGGGCGGGGAAGATACGCAGTATTTT. Translation: CASSYGGGEDTQYF.

This clonotype was recorded a few times. V is TRBV7-2 and J is TRBJ2-4, with D unresolved. CDR1 and CDR2 from the germline V gene are SGHTA and FQGNSA. The CDR3 length is 12 residues. V dropped 7 bases and J dropped 7 bases, with 11 bases sitting between them. CDR3 coding DNA: TGTGCCAGCACTAAAGACGGGAACATTCAGTACTTC. Amino acids: CASTKDGNIQYF.

This clonotype was seen many times. The chain couples TRBV7-3 to TRBJ2-1; no clear D. The CDR3 totals 16 residues. The germline V and J ends were trimmed by 3 bases and 0 bases, with 12 bases remaining between them. Germline V gene data show CDR1 as SGHTA and CDR2 as FQGTGA. Written as DNA, the CDR3 is TGTGCCAGCAGCTTCAACGTGAGACCCTCCTACAATGAGCAGTTCTTC. Protein sequence: CASSFNVRPSYNEQFF.

V is TRBV6-1 and J is TRBJ1-1; D not resolved. The V gene's germline CDR1 is MNHNS and CDR2 SASEGT. CDR3 length: 18 residues. Trimming removed 7 bases at V and 1 base at J, with 25 bases between. The CDR3 coding sequence is TGTGCCAGCATCCCCACATCGGGCTGGTTCTTAGGGAACACTGAAGCTTTCTTT. Translating gives CASIPTSGWFLGNTEAFF.

J is TRBJ1-5 and V is TRBV7-6; D not resolved. V lost 2 bases to trimming and J lost 13 bases, with 9 bases between them. Per the germline V gene, CDR1 is SGHVS and CDR2 is FNYEAQ. CDR3 length equals 11 residues. CDR3 residues: CASSLFTSQHF. The CDR3 DNA reads as TGTGCCAGCAGCTTATTCACCTCACAGCATTTT.

At least ten counts were recorded for this clonotype. V and J are TRBV3-1 and TRBJ1-5; no firm D call. In germline, CDR1 is LGHDT, CDR2 YNNKEL (reference sequence). CDR3 length equals 13 residues. Trimming took off 0 bases at V and 0 bases at J, with 0 bases between the two ends. This CDR3 reads CASSQDSNQPQHF. In nucleotides, the CDR3 is TGTGCCAGCAGCCAAGATAGCAATCAGCCCCAGCATTTT.

This clonotype was detected many times. This chain links TRBV20-1 with TRBJ2-1; TRBD1 aligns across 7 bases. This CDR3 has 16 residues. Germline CDR1 is DFQATT and CDR2 is SNEGSKA (reference sequence). The ends lost 5 bases at V and 3 bases at J; junction bases unmatched: 13. The CDR3 region has the DNA TGCAGTGCTCCAACCGCATCGGGACAGAACTACAATGAGCAGTTCTTC. Its translation is CSAPTASGQNYNEQFF.

Many counts were recorded for this clonotype. The chain joins TRBV6-1 to TRBJ2-1; 8 bases are a match to TRBD2. This CDR3 contains 18 residues. CDR1 MNHNS and CDR2 SASEGT come from the germline V gene. V was clipped by 6 bases and J by 4 bases; unmatched bases: 17. The CDR3 spells CASSRTVGAGGQYNEQFF. For the CDR3, the DNA is TGTGCCAGCAGCAGGACGGTGGGTGCGGGGGGTCAGTACAATGAGCAGTTCTTC.

In its sample, this clonotype was seen many times. The chain carries TRBV7-3 and TRBJ2-5; possible D gene TRBD1, 5 bases. Deletions cut 3 bases from V and 4 bases from J, with 9 bases between. The germline V gene has CDR1 SGHTA and CDR2 FQGTGA. This CDR3 comprises 13 residues. CDR3 bases: TGTGCCAGCAGCTTCGGACATCTAGAGACCCAGTACTTC. As protein: CASSFGHLETQYF.

To note about this clonotype: A much larger clone is a single base away; this may be a read error. The chain couples TRBV12-3 or TRBV12-4 to TRBJ1-1; D is unclear. The CDR3 consists of 14 residues. This CDR3 reads CASRPLVKNTKAFF. The CDR3, as DNA: TGTGCCAGCAGGCCTCTTGTGAAGAACACTAAAGCTTTCTTT.

This clonotype turned up a few times. V gene TRBV27 combines with J gene TRBJ2-1; 8 bases map to TRBD2. The J segment lost 8 bases and the V segment lost 3 bases, leaving 15 bases of the junction unmatched. In germline, CDR1 is MNHEY, CDR2 SMNVEV (reference sequence). CDR3 length equals 17 residues. Here the CDR3 DNA reads TGTGCCAGCAGTTTTTCTCCCGGGACTAGGGGCACCGATGAGCAGTTCTTC. Translated: CASSFSPGTRGTDEQFF.

The rearrangement joins TRBV5-6 to TRBJ1-5, with 7 bases that match TRBD1. V was clipped by 2 bases and J by 4 bases; unmatched bases: 9. Germline lookup yields CDR1 SGHDT and CDR2 YYEEEE. The CDR3 consists of 16 residues. The CDR3 region is CASSLKRQGRNQPQHF. CDR3 in DNA: TGTGCCAGCAGCTTAAAACGACAGGGCAGAAATCAGCCCCAGCATTTT.